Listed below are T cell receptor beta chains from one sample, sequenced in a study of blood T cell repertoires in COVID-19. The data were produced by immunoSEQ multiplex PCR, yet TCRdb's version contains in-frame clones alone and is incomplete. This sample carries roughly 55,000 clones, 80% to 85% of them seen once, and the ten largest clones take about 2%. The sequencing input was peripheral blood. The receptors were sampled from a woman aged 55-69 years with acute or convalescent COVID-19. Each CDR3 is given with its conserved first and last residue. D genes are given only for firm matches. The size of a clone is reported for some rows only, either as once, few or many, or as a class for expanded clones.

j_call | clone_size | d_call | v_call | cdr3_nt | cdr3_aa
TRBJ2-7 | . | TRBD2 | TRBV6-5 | TGTGCCAGCAGTTACGGTGGGACTAGCAGTCGCGAGCAGTACTTC | CASSYGGTSSREQYF
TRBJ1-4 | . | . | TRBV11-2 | TGTGCCAGCAGCCCGCGGGGATCCCGTAATGAAAAACTGTTTTTT | CASSPRGSRNEKLFF
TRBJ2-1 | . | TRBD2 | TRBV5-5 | TGTGCCAGCAGCTTGGAAGCGGGGGGGTGGAATGAGCAGTTCTTC | CASSLEAGGWNEQFF
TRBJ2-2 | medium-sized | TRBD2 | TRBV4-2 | TGTGCCAGCAGCCAAGGGCTAGCGGGGACGAACACCGGGGAGCTGTTTTTT | CASSQGLAGTNTGELFF
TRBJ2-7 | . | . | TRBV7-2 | TGTGCCAGCAGCTTTCGGGGGTACGAGCAGTACTTC | CASSFRGYEQYF
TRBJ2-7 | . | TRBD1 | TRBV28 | TGTGCCAGCAGGACAGGGGGGCACTACGAGCAGTACTTC | CASRTGGHYEQYF
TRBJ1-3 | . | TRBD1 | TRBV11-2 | TGTGCCAGCAGCTTAGAGCCAGGGGGCGGAAACACCATATATTTT | CASSLEPGGGNTIYF
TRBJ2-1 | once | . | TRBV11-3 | TGTGCCAGCAGCTTGGACACAACTTCGAGCTCCTACAATGAGCAGTTCTTC | CASSLDTTSSSYNEQFF
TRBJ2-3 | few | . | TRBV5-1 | TGCGCCAGCAGCTGGACCCCAATAAGGGAGGTAACAGATACGCAGTATTTT | CASSWTPIREVTDTQYF
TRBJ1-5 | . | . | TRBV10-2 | TGCGCCAGCAGTGAGTGGGCAGGGAGGGGCAATCAGCCCCAGCATTTT | CASSEWAGRGNQPQHF
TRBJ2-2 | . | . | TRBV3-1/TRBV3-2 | TGTGCCAGCAGCCAAGGGGGAGGCGGCAACACCGGGGAGCTGTTTTTT | CASSQGGGGNTGELFF
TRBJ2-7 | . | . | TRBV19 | TGTGCCAGTAGTATATTGTTCACCCCGAGTGGAGAGCTCCCCTACGAGCAGTACTTC | CASSILFTPSGELPYEQYF
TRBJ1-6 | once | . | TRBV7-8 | TGTGCCAGCAGCTTAGGCCCGCCCGGGAGGGATTCACCCCTCCACTTT | CASSLGPPGRDSPLHF
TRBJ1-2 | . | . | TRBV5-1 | TGCGCCAGCAACCCTGACGGGGATAACTATGGCTACACCTTC | CASNPDGDNYGYTF
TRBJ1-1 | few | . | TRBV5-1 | TGCGCCAGCAGCCGGGGGGGCCCGAACACTGAAGCTTTCTTT | CASSRGGPNTEAFF
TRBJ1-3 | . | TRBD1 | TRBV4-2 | TGTGCCAGCAGCCAAGATAAGGCAGGGGGTGGAAACACCATATATTTT | CASSQDKAGGGNTIYF
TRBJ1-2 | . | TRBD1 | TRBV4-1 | TGCGCCAGCAGCCAAGGGGCGCGACAGGGAGTCGAGGGCTACACCTTC | CASSQGARQGVEGYTF
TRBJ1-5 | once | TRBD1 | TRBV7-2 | TGTGCCAGCAGCTTAAGCCCCCAGGGGGATGTATCATTT | CASSLSPQGDVSF
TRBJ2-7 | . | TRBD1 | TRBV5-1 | TGCGCCAGCAGTCCTCTGACAGGGGTCTCCTACGAGCAGTACTTC | CASSPLTGVSYEQYF
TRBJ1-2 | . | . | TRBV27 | TGTGCCAGCAGTCCCACAGCTTACTATGGCTACACCTTC | CASSPTAYYGYTF
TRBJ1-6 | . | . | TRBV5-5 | TGTGCCAGCAGCTTCGGGCAGGGTTATAATTCACCCCTCCACTTT | CASSFGQGYNSPLHF
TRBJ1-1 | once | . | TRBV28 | TGTGCCAGCAGTACGACCAGGCCGGAAGCTTTCTTT | CASSTTRPEAFF
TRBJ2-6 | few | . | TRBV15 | TGTGCCACCAGCGAGAGGAACTCTGGGGCCAACGTCCTGACTTTC | CATSERNSGANVLTF
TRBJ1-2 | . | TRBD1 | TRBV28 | TGTGCCAGCAGACCGCCCGGGACAGGGGGCAACTATGGCTACACCTTC | CASRPPGTGGNYGYTF
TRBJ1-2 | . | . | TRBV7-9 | TGTGCCAGCAGCTTAACAGGGATAGGAAGCTACACCTTC | CASSLTGIGSYTF
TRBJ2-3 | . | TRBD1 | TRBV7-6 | TGTGCCAGCGGGGGGACAGGGACAGATACGCAGTATTTT | CASGGTGTDTQYF
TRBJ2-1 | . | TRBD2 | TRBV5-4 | TGTGCCAGCAGCTCCCCCCCGGGACTAGCGGGACCCCAGGGGCAGTTCTTC | CASSSPPGLAGPQGQFF
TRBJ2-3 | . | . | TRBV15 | TGTGCCACTGCCGGCGGGCTGATGGATACGCAGTATTTT | CATAGGLMDTQYF
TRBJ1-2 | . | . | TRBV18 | TGTGCCAGCTCATGGGGCATAGAACCTAACTATGGCTACACCTTC | CASSWGIEPNYGYTF
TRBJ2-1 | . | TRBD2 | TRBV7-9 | TGTGCCAGCAGCTTACCCGCACCACTCCAGACTAGCGGGCGCAATGAGCAGTTCTTC | CASSLPAPLQTSGRNEQFF
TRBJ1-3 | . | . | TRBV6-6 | TGTGCCAGTAGAGGGGGATCAGCTGGAAACACCATATATTTT | CASRGGSAGNTIYF
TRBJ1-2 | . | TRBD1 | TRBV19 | TGTGCCAGTAGTACGGGACAGGCCGGGACACATAACTATGGCTACACCTTC | CASSTGQAGTHNYGYTF
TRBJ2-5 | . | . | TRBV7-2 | TGTGCCAGCAGCTTAGGGGCAGTAAAGTACCAAGAGACCCAGTACTTC | CASSLGAVKYQETQYF
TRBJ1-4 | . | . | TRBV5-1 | TGCGCCAGCAGCTATCAGGGTATGGCTAATGAAAAACTGTTTTTT | CASSYQGMANEKLFF
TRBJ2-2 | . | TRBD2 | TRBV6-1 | TGTGCCAGCAGTGGACTAGCGGGAGGGAATACCGGGGAGCTGTTTTTT | CASSGLAGGNTGELFF